This TCR beta chain was identified in a study of response to subunit inactivated influenza vaccine. Points from the study as a whole: Authors suggested few new T cells are recruited by each seasonal influenza vaccination.

Germline-derived CDR1 and CDR2 are MDHEN and SYDVKM. This CDR3 region has 16 residues. J was trimmed by 7 bases and V by 4 bases; bases with no gene match: 9. TCRdb independently ran MiXCR on the RT-PCR reads; one entry per CDR3 protein. This sample has around 710,000 distinct CDR3 sequences; approximately 15% occur once, and the top ten carry roughly 6.4%. This clonotype has more than one count but fewer than ten. The antigen remains undetermined. The rearrangement links TRBV28 to TRBJ2-4; TRBD2 aligns across 11 bases. The sequence derives from a man aged 45-60 years who received an inactivated influenza vaccine. This specimen was PBMCs from blood, taken 14 to 15 days before vaccination. The chain's CDR3 is CASSSLLAGAINIQYF. CDR3 nucleotides: TGTGCCAGCAGTTCTCTACTAGCGGGAGCCATCAACATTCAGTACTTC.